The 17 T cell receptor beta chains below were found in one sample sequenced in a study of blood T cell repertoires in COVID-19. The table came from immunoSEQ multiplex PCR; TCRdb's copy has only in-frame clones and leaves some out. The table lists 250,000 to 300,000 clones, 70% to 85% of them singletons. Material: peripheral blood. The receptors originated from a woman older than 75 with acute or convalescent COVID-19.

J is TRBJ2-1 and V is TRBV27, with TRBD2 matching 10 bases. The V gene end was trimmed by 5 bases and the J gene end by 6 bases; junction bases not matched to a gene: 10. Looked up from germline, CDR1 is MNHEY and CDR2 is SMNVEV (reference sequence). The CDR3 has 16 amino acids. CDR3 coding DNA: TGTGCCAGCAGTCCGCTAGCGGGGGACCTTATCAATGAGCAGTTCTTC. Protein product: CASSPLAGDLINEQFF.

The chain links TRBV19 to TRBJ2-7; maybe TRBD1 (6 bases). This CDR3 comprises 13 residues. Germline CDR1 reads LNHDA; CDR2 reads SQIVND (reference sequence). Deletions cut 4 bases from V and 7 bases from J, with 14 bases between. The CDR3 loop is CASSTDYRGEQYF. CDR3 nucleotide sequence: TGTGCCAGTAGTACCGACTATAGGGGGGAGCAGTACTTC.

This clone was counted only a few times. J is TRBJ1-4 and V is TRBV12-5, with D uncertain. This CDR3 contains 17 residues. Deletions cut 0 bases from V and 4 bases from J, with 15 bases between. Looked up from germline, CDR1 is LGHNT and CDR2 is FRNRAP. The CDR3 here is CASGLVRVSGINEKLFF. The CDR3 DNA follows: TGTGCTAGTGGTTTGGTACGGGTTTCCGGAATTAATGAAAAACTGTTTTTT.

This rearrangement joins TRBV4-1 to TRBJ2-7; 9 bases align to TRBD1. CDR1 and CDR2 from the germline V gene are MGHRA and YSYEKL. The V gene end was trimmed by 2 bases and the J gene end by 3 bases; junction bases not matched to a gene: 5. This CDR3 is 15 amino acids long. Here the CDR3 DNA reads TGCGCCAGCAGCCAAACCCGGGACAGGGTCTACGAGCAGTACTTC. As protein: CASSQTRDRVYEQYF.

The CDR3: CASSLEGQGTSPLHF. The DNA of the CDR3 is TGTGCCAGCAGCTTAGAGGGACAGGGGACGTCACCCCTCCACTTT. The chain uses TRBV7-9 and TRBJ1-6; 10 bases align to TRBD1. CDR1 is SEHNR and CDR2 is FQNEAQ in the germline V gene (reference sequence). With 1 base clipped from V and 10 bases from J, the junction kept 4 bases outside the gene matches. The CDR3 length is 15 residues.

The gene calls are TRBV29-1 and TRBJ1-1, with unresolved D. The CDR3 spans 15 residues. Per the germline V gene, CDR1 is SQVTM and CDR2 is ANQGSEA. V was shortened by 3 bases and J by 0 bases, with 14 bases between the two germline ends. The chain's CDR3 is CSVDARGGMNTEAFF. CDR3 sequence (DNA): TGCAGCGTTGACGCCCGGGGAGGGATGAACACTGAAGCTTTCTTT.

The gene calls are TRBV4-2 and TRBJ2-1; weak D call: TRBD1 (5 bases). Trimming took off 2 bases at V and 5 bases at J, with 10 bases between the two ends. Germline loops: CDR1 LGHNA, CDR2 YNFKEQ. The CDR3 spans 14 residues. Here the CDR3 DNA reads TGTGCCAGCAGCCAATCCGACAGTAACAATGAGCAGTTCTTC. Its protein product is CASSQSDSNNEQFF.

This clone was detected a few times. The rearrangement joins TRBV9 to TRBJ2-3; TRBD1 matches at 7 bases. Losses at the gene ends were 3 bases for V and 2 bases for J; bases not matched to a gene: 9. From germline, CDR1 is SGDLS and CDR2 YYNGEE. This CDR3 contains 16 residues. CDR3 sequence reads: CASSGRDSRFTDTQYF. CDR3 in DNA: TGTGCCAGCAGCGGCAGGGACAGCCGTTTCACAGATACGCAGTATTTT.

The chain uses TRBV9 and TRBJ2-3, with no clear D. CDR3 length: 15 residues. Germline V CDR1 and CDR2: SGDLS, YYNGEE. The ends were cut back, 0 bases at V and 1 base at J, with 9 bases in the middle. Here the CDR3 reads CASSVEALRTDTQYF. For the CDR3, the DNA is TGTGCCAGCAGCGTAGAAGCGCTTCGCACAGATACGCAGTATTTT.

The chain carries TRBV15 and TRBJ2-3, with TRBD2 identical over 11 bases. Germline V gene data show CDR1 as LNHNV and CDR2 as YYDKDF (reference sequence). Trimming cost V 4 bases and J 2 bases; bases outside gene matches: 5. There are 16 residues in the CDR3. The CDR3 sequence: CATSTGLAGITDTQYF. CDR3 in DNA: TGTGCCACCAGCACAGGACTAGCGGGCATCACAGATACGCAGTATTTT.

This clone has only a few counts. This specimen includes other DNA sequences encoding the same CDR3. V is TRBV7-2 and J is TRBJ1-6; TRBD1 matches 7 bases. Germline CDR1 is SGHTA and CDR2 is FQGNSA. CDR3 length: 14 residues. V dropped 1 base and J dropped 6; count of bases not matched to a gene: 0. DNA for the CDR3: TGTGCCAGCAGCTTAGACAGGGGTAATTCACCCCTCCACTTT. It codes for CASSLDRGNSPLHF.

The chain combines TRBV11-1 with TRBJ2-2; D unclear. Trimming removed 2 bases at V and 7 bases at J, with 2 bases between. The length of the CDR3 is 11 residues. Looked up from germline, CDR1 is SGHAT and CDR2 is FQDESV (reference sequence). CDR3 region: CASSLYGELFF. The CDR3 nucleotides are TGTGCCAGCAGCTTATACGGGGAGCTGTTTTTT.

This chain links TRBV10-1 with TRBJ1-1; 10 bases agree with TRBD1. The V gene's germline CDR1 is WNHNN and CDR2 SYGVQD (reference sequence). The J segment lost 3 bases and the V segment lost 9 bases, leaving 19 bases of the junction unmatched. The length of the CDR3 is 18 residues. This CDR3 reads CASIQAGTGASRDTEAFF. The CDR3 coding sequence is TGCGCCAGTATCCAAGCCGGGACAGGGGCCTCGCGTGACACTGAAGCTTTCTTT.

This chain joins TRBV28 and TRBJ1-1; 7 bases fit TRBD1. V was pared by 6 bases and J by 4 bases, with 5 bases of the junction left unmatched. CDR1 MDHEN and CDR2 SYDVKM come from the germline V gene. The CDR3 has 13 residues. The CDR3 DNA sequence: TGTGCCAGCAGCCCAAACAGGGGCACTGAAGCTTTCTTT. Translated: CASSPNRGTEAFF.

Only a few counts were recorded for this clone. The chain couples TRBV29-1 to TRBJ2-1; TRBD2 agrees at 14 bases. Germline CDR1 SQVTM, CDR2 ANQGSEA. The CDR3 has 18 residues. With 7 bases clipped from V and 0 bases from J, the junction kept 11 bases outside the gene matches. The CDR3 region is CSAEGTSGGRSSYNEQFF. CDR3 coding DNA: TGCAGCGCCGAAGGGACTAGCGGGGGAAGGAGCTCCTACAATGAGCAGTTCTTC.

V and J are TRBV7-3 and TRBJ1-2; D is perhaps TRBD1 (5 bases). Germline assignment: CDR1 SGHTA and CDR2 FQGTGA. This CDR3 has 13 residues. V gave up 5 bases and J gave up 4 bases, with 11 bases separating them. CDR3 nucleotide sequence: TGTGCCAGCAGCCCAGGGTTTCCCTATGGCTACACCTTC. It codes for CASSPGFPYGYTF.

This chain connects TRBV2 to TRBJ2-4; the match to TRBD1 covers 7 bases. The CDR3 is made up of 15 amino acids. Germline V gene data show CDR1 as SNHLY and CDR2 as FYNNEI. V lost 6 bases and J lost 3; bases outside the gene matches: 8. CDR3 nucleotides: TGTGCCAGCAGCCGGGACAGTCAGGTCAAAAACATTCAGTACTTC. Its protein product is CASSRDSQVKNIQYF.